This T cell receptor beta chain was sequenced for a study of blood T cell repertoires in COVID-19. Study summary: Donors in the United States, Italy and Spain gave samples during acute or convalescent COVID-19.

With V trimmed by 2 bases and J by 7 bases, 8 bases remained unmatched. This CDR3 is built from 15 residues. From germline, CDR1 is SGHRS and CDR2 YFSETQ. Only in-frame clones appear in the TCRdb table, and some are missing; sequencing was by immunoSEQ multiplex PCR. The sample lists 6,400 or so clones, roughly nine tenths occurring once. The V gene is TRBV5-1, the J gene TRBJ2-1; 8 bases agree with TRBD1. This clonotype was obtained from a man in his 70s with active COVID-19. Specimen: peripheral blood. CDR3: CASSLNGQGLNEQFF. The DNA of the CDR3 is TGCGCCAGCAGCTTAAACGGACAGGGTTTGAATGAGCAGTTCTTC.